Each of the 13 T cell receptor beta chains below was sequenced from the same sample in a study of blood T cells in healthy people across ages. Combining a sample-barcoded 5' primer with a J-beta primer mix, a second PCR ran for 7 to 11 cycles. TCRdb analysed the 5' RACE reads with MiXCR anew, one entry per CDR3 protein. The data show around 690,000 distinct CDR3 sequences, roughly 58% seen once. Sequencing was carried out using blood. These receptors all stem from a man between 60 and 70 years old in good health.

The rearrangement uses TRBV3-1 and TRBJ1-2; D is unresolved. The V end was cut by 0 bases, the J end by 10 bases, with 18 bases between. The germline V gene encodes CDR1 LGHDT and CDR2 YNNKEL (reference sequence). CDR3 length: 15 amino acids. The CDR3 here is CASSQERASWMDYTF. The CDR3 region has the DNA TGTGCCAGCAGCCAAGAAAGGGCTAGTTGGATGGACTACACCTTC.

This chain's CDR3 is CSVGGIKGYTF. The CDR3 DNA reads TGCAGCGTGGGGGGCATTAAGGGCTACACCTTC. The J gene is TRBJ1-2, the V gene TRBV29-1; weak D call: TRBD1 (6 bases). Trimming left V 6 bases short and J 8 bases short, with 13 bases between. Germline CDR1 is SQVTM and CDR2 is ANQGSEA. The CDR3 length is 11 residues.

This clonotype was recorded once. The chain's CDR3 is CSALIGKSSYEQYF. CDR3 in DNA: TGCAGTGCGCTAATAGGGAAGAGCTCCTACGAGCAGTACTTC. The chain carries TRBV20-1 and TRBJ2-7; D unresolved. The V gene lost 6 bases and the J gene lost 0 bases, with 15 bases spanning the gap. Germline CDR1 reads DFQATT; CDR2 reads SNEGSKA (reference sequence). CDR3 size: 14 residues.

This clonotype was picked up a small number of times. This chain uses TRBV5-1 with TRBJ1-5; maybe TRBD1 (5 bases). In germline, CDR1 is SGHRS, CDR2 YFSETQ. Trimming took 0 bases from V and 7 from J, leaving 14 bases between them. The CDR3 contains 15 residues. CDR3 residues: CASSLEGSEGQPQHF. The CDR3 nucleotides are TGCGCCAGCAGCTTGGAGGGGTCTGAGGGACAGCCCCAGCATTTT.

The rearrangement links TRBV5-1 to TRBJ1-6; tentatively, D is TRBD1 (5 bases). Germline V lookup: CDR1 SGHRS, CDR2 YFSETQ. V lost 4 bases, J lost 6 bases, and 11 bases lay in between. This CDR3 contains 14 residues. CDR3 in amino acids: CASSPLDSNSPLHF. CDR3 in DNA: TGCGCCAGCAGCCCGCTCGACAGTAATTCACCCCTCCACTTT.

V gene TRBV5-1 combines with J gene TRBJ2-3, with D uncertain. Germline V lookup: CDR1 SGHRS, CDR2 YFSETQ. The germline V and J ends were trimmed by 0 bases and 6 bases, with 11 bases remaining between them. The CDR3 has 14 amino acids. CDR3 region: CASSLGLSRDTQYF. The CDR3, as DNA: TGCGCCAGCAGCTTGGGCTTGTCCCGGGATACGCAGTATTTT.

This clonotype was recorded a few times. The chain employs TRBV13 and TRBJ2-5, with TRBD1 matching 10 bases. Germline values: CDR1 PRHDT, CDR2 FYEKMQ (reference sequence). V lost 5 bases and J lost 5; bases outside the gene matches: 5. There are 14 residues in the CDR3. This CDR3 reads CASSDRGRGETQYF. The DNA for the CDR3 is TGTGCCAGCAGCGACAGGGGGCGCGGTGAGACCCAGTACTTC.

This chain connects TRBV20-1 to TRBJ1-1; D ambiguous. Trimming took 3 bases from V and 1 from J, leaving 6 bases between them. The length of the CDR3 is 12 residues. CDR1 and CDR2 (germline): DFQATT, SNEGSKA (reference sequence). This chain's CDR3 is CSASPPNTEAFF. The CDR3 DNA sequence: TGCAGTGCTAGTCCCCCGAACACTGAAGCTTTCTTT.

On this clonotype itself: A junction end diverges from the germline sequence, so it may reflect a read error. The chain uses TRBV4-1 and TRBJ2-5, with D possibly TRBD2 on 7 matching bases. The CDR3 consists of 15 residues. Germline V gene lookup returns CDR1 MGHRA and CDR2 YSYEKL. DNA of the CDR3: TGCGCCAGCACCCAAGGTCAGGGGAGGGAAGAGACCCAGTACTTC. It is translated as CASTQGQGREETQYF.

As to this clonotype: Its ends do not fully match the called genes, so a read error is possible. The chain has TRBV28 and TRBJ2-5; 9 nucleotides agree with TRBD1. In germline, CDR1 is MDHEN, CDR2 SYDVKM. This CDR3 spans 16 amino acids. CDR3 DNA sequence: TGTACCAGCAGTTTGGGGGGACAGGGCCTGCTGGAGACCCAGTACTTC. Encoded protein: CTSSLGGQGLLETQYF. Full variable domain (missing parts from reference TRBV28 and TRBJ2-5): DVKVTQSSRYLVKRTGEKVFLECVQDMDHENMFWYRQDPGLGLRLIYFSYDVKMKEKGDIPEGYSVSREKKERFSLILESASTNQTSMYLCTSSLGGQGLLETQYFGPGTRLLVL.

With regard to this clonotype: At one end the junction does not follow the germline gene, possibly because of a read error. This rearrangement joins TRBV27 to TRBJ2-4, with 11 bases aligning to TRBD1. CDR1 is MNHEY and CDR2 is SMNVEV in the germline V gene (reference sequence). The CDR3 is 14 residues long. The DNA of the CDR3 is TGTGCCAGCAGTCGGACAGGGGGCATTGGCGAGCAGTATTTC. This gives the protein CASSRTGGIGEQYF.

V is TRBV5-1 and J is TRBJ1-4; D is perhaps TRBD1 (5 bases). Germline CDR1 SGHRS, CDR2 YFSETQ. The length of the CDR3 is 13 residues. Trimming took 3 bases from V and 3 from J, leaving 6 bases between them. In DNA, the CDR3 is TGCGCCAGCAGCTGGGGGGCTAATGAAAAACTGTTTTTT. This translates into CASSWGANEKLFF.

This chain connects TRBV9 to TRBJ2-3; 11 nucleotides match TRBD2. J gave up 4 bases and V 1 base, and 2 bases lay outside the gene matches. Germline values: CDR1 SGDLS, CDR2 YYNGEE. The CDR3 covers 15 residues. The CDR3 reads CASSVLAGGPDTQYF. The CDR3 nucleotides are TGTGCCAGCAGCGTACTAGCGGGGGGACCAGATACGCAGTATTTT.